This note documents a single T cell receptor (beta chain) sequence. Produced via immunoSEQ multiplex PCR; TCRdb's table is partial and in-frame only. Among fewer than 200,000 clones listed, 93% were seen once. V was cut by 6 bases and J by 1 base, with 9 bases left in between. This CDR3 contains 13 residues. Germline V lookup: CDR1 LGHNT, CDR2 FRNRAP. This specimen comes from a study of control samples from healthy donors and cancer patients. The clonotype comes from a woman in her fifties or sixties in good health. V gene TRBV12-5 combines with J gene TRBJ2-5; the D is unclear. The specimen was blood. The CDR3 region has the DNA TGTGCTAGTGGGCCGGGTCTCCAAGAGACCCAGTACTTC. It yields the protein CASGPGLQETQYF. The variable domain in full, completed from reference TRBV12-5 and TRBJ2-5, reads DARVTQTPRHKVTEMGQEVTMRCQPILGHNTVFWYRQTMMQGLELLAYFRNRAPLDDSGMPKDRFSAEMPDATLATLKIQPSEPRDSAVYFCASGPGLQETQYFGPGTRLLVL.